A single sample is the source of the 14 T cell receptor beta chains below, sequenced in a study of a mutant IDH1 vaccine in newly diagnosed glioma. Sequencing used immunoSEQ multiplex PCR; TCRdb keeps in-frame clones, though not all of them. The sample lists about 82,000 clones, 75% to 85% occurring once. These TCRs are of unknown antigen specificity. Time point noted: week 23, last vaccination. Topical imiquimod was applied with each vaccine dose, which held 300 ug of mutant IDH1 20-mer peptide. The sample here was PBMCs, taken from a glioma patient whose treatment included an IDH1 peptide vaccine. All receptors derive from a man aged 25 to 40 with glioma. Some clones in this sample may be carry-over from other donors' samples.

The chain is built from TRBV28 and TRBJ2-7; the match to TRBD1 covers 9 bases. Germline V gene sequence: CDR1 MDHEN, CDR2 SYDVKM. Trimming removed 5 bases from V and 5 bases from J; junction bases left unmatched: 10. This CDR3 comprises 15 residues. CDR3 sequence: CASSAPGQGGNEQYF. In DNA, the CDR3 is TGTGCCAGCAGTGCCCCGGGACAGGGAGGGAACGAGCAGTACTTC.

The chain joins TRBV7-9 to TRBJ2-7, with 7 nucleotides matching TRBD1. The CDR3 covers 14 residues. Germline trimming cut 4 bases from V and 1 base from J; bases unmatched to any gene: 4. The germline V gene encodes CDR1 SEHNR and CDR2 FQNEAQ (reference sequence). In DNA form, the CDR3 reads TGTGCCAGCAGCTCGCGGACAGGTTCCTACGAGCAGTACTTC. It codes for CASSSRTGSYEQYF.

V usage is TRBV29-1 and J usage is TRBJ2-7; a weak D match, TRBD2 (6 bases). Germline CDR1 and CDR2: SQVTM and ANQGSEA. The V end was cut by 0 bases, the J end by 1 base, with 13 bases between. This CDR3 contains 15 residues. CDR3 nucleotides: TGCAGCGTTGAAGATCGGCGCGGGGTTTCCTACGAGCAGTACTTC. It is translated as CSVEDRRGVSYEQYF.

The genes are TRBV5-1 and TRBJ1-4; 7 bases match TRBD1. Unmatched junction bases numbered 9, after V lost 5 bases and J lost 8 bases. This CDR3 spans 14 amino acids. Germline loops: CDR1 SGHRS, CDR2 YFSETQ. CDR3 loop: CASSQQGIEEKLFF. The DNA for the CDR3 is TGCGCCAGCAGTCAACAGGGGATTGAGGAAAAACTGTTTTTT.

The chain employs TRBV27 and TRBJ2-7; possible D gene TRBD2, 7 bases. The CDR3 extends over 15 amino acids. In germline, CDR1 is MNHEY, CDR2 SMNVEV (reference sequence). V was trimmed by 2 bases and J by 4 bases, leaving 15 bases between them. In nucleotides, the CDR3 is TGTGCCAGCAGTTTAAGGGGGGGCGCGGGTTACGAGCAGTACTTC. Protein product: CASSLRGGAGYEQYF.

With regard to this clone: The sample carries other DNA sequences with the same CDR3. V usage is TRBV9 and J usage is TRBJ2-3; D call uncertain. The CDR3 consists of 12 residues. Germline V gene lookup returns CDR1 SGDLS and CDR2 YYNGEE. V was clipped by 2 bases and J by 3 bases, with 4 bases between them. CDR3 amino acids: CASSVSTDTQYF. The CDR3 coding sequence is TGTGCCAGCAGCGTCTCTACAGATACGCAGTATTTT.

This clone was counted a few times. The chain uses TRBV25-1 and TRBJ1-1; D call uncertain. Germline CDR1 MGHDK, CDR2 SYGVNS. The CDR3 runs to 12 residues. V was trimmed by 7 bases and J by 7 bases, leaving 13 bases between them. CDR3 loop: CASKETGREAFF. CDR3 coding DNA: TGTGCCAGCAAAGAGACGGGCCGTGAAGCTTTCTTT. Supplemented by reference TRBV25-1 and TRBJ1-1, the full variable domain reads EADIYQTPRYLVIGTGKKITLECSQTMGHDKMYWYQQDPGMELHLIHYSYGVNSTEKGDLSSESTVSRIRTEHFPLTLESARPSHTSQYLCASKETGREAFFGQGTRLTVV.

This clone occurred once. This chain connects TRBV10-3 to TRBJ1-4, with D possibly TRBD1 on 6 matching bases. The germline gives CDR1 ENHRY, CDR2 SYGVKD. V was clipped by 10 bases and J by 5 bases, with 14 bases between them. CDR3 length equals 13 residues. CDR3 sequence: CATQQGINEKLFF. In DNA, the CDR3 is TGTGCCACTCAACAGGGAATAAATGAAAAACTGTTTTTT.

This clone was recorded only once. The genes are TRBV19 and TRBJ1-2; D gene ambiguous. The germline gives CDR1 LNHDA, CDR2 SQIVND (reference sequence). The CDR3 is 14 residues long. Trimming shortened V by 3 bases and J by 8 bases, and 16 bases separated the two germline ends. CDR3 in DNA: TGTGCCAGTAGTATGGACCAGGCGGTGAAAGGCTACACCTTC. Residues: CASSMDQAVKGYTF. The full variable domain, its missing parts supplied by reference TRBV19 and TRBJ1-2, is DGGITQSPKYLFRKEGQNVTLSCEQNLNHDAMYWYRQDPGQGLRLIYYSQIVNDFQKGDIAEGYSVSREKKESFPLTVTSAQKNPTAFYLCASSMDQAVKGYTFGSGTRLTVV.

The chain employs TRBV6-6 and TRBJ2-7; D remains ambiguous. V shed 5 bases and J shed 7 bases, with 9 bases lying between them. The CDR3 has 11 amino acids. The V gene's germline CDR1 is MNHNY and CDR2 SVGAGI (reference sequence). Here the CDR3 reads CASSTVREQYF. The CDR3 nucleotides are TGTGCCAGCAGTACCGTGAGGGAGCAGTACTTC.

The J gene is TRBJ2-7, the V gene TRBV18; unclear D gene. V was cut by 4 bases and J by 1 base, with 8 bases left in between. Germline CDR1 and CDR2: KGHSH and LQKENI. The CDR3 runs 13 residues. DNA of the CDR3: TGTGCCAGCTCACACCTAAGTTCCTACGAGCAGTACTTC. Translating gives CASSHLSSYEQYF.

The chain combines TRBV19 with TRBJ1-4; TRBD1 agrees at 8 bases. Germline V lookup: CDR1 LNHDA, CDR2 SQIVND (reference sequence). The CDR3 has 15 amino acids. Trimming cost V 7 bases and J 8 bases; bases outside gene matches: 12. CDR3 nucleotides: TGTGCCAGTACTCGAGGACAGGGCGTGACCGAAAAACTGTTTTTT. Its translation: CASTRGQGVTEKLFF.

The chain combines TRBV9 with TRBJ2-2; a weak D match, TRBD1 (5 bases). V was clipped by 3 bases and J by 4 bases, with 13 bases between them. There are 15 residues in the CDR3. CDR1 is SGDLS, CDR2 YYNGEE, per germline. Written as DNA, the CDR3 is TGTGCCAGCAGCGGTTTGGGGCCGGGCACCGGGGAGCTGTTTTTT. It yields the protein CASSGLGPGTGELFF.

The chain uses TRBV5-6 and TRBJ1-1; D unresolved. Germline V gene data show CDR1 as SGHDT and CDR2 as YYEEEE. V dropped 4 bases and J dropped 1 base, with 11 bases sitting between them. There are 14 residues in the CDR3. DNA for the CDR3: TGTGCCAGCAGCCTGGGAGGAGCGAACACTGAAGCTTTCTTT. It encodes CASSLGGANTEAFF.